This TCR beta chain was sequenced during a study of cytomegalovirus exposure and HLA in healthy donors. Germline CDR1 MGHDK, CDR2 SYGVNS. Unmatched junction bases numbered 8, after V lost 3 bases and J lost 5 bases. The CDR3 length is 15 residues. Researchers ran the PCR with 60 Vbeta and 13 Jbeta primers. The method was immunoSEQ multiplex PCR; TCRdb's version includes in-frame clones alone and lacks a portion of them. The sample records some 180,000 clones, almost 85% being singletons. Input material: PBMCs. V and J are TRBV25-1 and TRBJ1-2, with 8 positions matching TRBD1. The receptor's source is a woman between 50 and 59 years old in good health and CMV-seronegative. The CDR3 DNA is TGTGCCAGCAGTGAGTTTCAGGGGGCGAGTTATGGCTACACCTTC. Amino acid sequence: CASSEFQGASYGYTF.